This is a list of T cell receptor beta chains from one sample in a study of blood T cell repertoires in COVID-19. Measured with immunoSEQ multiplex PCR; TCRdb has only the in-frame clones, and not every one. The table lists some 200,000 clones, about 85% of them singletons, with 2% to 2.5% in the top ten. Sequenced sample: PBMCs or T cells enriched from blood (not recorded which). These receptors all stem from a woman in her 30s who had recovered from COVID-19. The CDR3 runs from the conserved cysteine through the conserved F or W. The D gene is left open where the match is weak.

j_gene: TRBJ1-2
d_gene: .
v_gene: TRBV10-3
CDR3nt: TGTGCCATCAGTGAGACCTCGGACAGCTTCTCCTACACCTTC
CDR3aa: CAISETSDSFSYTF

j_gene: TRBJ1-2
d_gene: .
v_gene: TRBV7-9
CDR3nt: TGTGCCAGCAGCTTATTACAAATCTATGGCTACACCTTC
CDR3aa: CASSLLQIYGYTF

j_gene: TRBJ1-1
d_gene: TRBD1
v_gene: TRBV15
CDR3nt: TGTGCCACCAGCAGAGATCTCCAGGGGGATGCTTTCTTT
CDR3aa: CATSRDLQGDAFF

j_gene: TRBJ1-5
d_gene: .
v_gene: TRBV6-5
CDR3nt: TGTGCCAGCAGTTCGGGACTTAGCAATCAGCCCCAGCATTTT
CDR3aa: CASSSGLSNQPQHF

j_gene: TRBJ1-3
d_gene: .
v_gene: TRBV5-1
CDR3nt: TGCGCCAGCAGACTTAACAGGGAGTCTGGAAACACCATATATTTT
CDR3aa: CASRLNRESGNTIYF

j_gene: TRBJ2-7
d_gene: .
v_gene: TRBV6-5
CDR3nt: TGTGCCAGCAGTTGGGAGCGACAGGCGACCTACGAGCAGTACTTC
CDR3aa: CASSWERQATYEQYF

j_gene: TRBJ1-1
d_gene: .
v_gene: TRBV30
CDR3nt: TGTGCCTGGAGGAGTTCAGGGGAACACAGAACCCGTGACACTGAAGCTTTCTTT
CDR3aa: CAWRSSGEHRTRDTEAFF

j_gene: TRBJ1-3
d_gene: .
v_gene: TRBV5-1
CDR3nt: TGCGCCAGCAGCGGCTCAACCTCTGGAAACACCATATATTTT
CDR3aa: CASSGSTSGNTIYF

j_gene: TRBJ2-3
d_gene: .
v_gene: TRBV5-6
CDR3nt: TGTGCCAGCAGCTTGCGGGACACAGATACGCAGTATTTT
CDR3aa: CASSLRDTDTQYF

j_gene: TRBJ1-1
d_gene: .
v_gene: TRBV5-1
CDR3nt: TGCGCCAGCAGCTTGGATACAGGTATCACTGAAGCTTTCTTT
CDR3aa: CASSLDTGITEAFF